This T cell receptor beta chain was observed in a study of control samples from healthy donors and cancer patients (dated by TCRdb to 2020 to 2021). Library preparation employed the immunoSEQ multiplex PCR assay. Entries here come from immuneACCESS through TCRdb and include only in-frame sequences with V and J called. Some clones fail to appear in such tables; in the studies checked, an unresolved V gene covers under half of the shortfall, and the cause of the remainder is unknown. The sample yields about 79,000 clones; over 85% were counted once. Jointly, the top ten make up around 1.3% of the sample. Worth noting for this clone: The antigen it binds to is not known. The input lacks base qualities; no much larger clone sits a single base away.

For CDR1 and CDR2, the germline V gene (reference sequence) lists SEHNR and FQNEAQ. The CDR3 starts with the cysteine, ends with the phenylalanine, and has 16 residues. Of all the DNA, just the CDR3 is kept, 48 bases in frame from base 1. V and J are trimmed by 5 bases and 1 base, and the gene matches miss 6 bases of the junction. Sequencing was carried out using PBMCs. This chain joins TRBV7-9 to TRBJ2-3; TRBD2 agrees with 10 junctional bases. This clonotype was obtained from a woman aged 35 to 49 with lung cancer. The nucleotides are TGTGCCAGCAGCCCCCGAAGCGGGGGGGGCACAGATACGCAGTATTTT. Its coded protein is CASSPRSGGGTDTQYF.